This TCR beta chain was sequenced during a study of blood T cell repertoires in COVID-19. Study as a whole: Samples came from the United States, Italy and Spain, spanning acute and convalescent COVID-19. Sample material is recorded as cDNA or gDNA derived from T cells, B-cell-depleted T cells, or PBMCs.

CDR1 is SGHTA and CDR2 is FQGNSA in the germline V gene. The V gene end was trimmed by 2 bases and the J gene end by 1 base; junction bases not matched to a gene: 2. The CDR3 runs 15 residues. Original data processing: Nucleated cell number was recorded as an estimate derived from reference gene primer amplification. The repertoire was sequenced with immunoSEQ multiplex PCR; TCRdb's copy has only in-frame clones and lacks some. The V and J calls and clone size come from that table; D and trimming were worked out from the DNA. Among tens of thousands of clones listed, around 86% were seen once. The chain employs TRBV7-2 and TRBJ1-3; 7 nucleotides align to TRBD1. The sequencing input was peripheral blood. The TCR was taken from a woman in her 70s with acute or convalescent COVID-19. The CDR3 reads CASSLQGGSGNTIYF. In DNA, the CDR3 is TGTGCCAGCAGCTTACAGGGGGGTTCTGGAAACACCATATATTTT.